One sample yielded the 5 T cell receptor beta chains listed below, sequenced in a study of response to subunit inactivated influenza vaccine. From the RT-PCR reads, TCRdb called clonotypes with MiXCR, one entry per CDR3 protein. This table holds about 500,000 distinct CDR3 sequences, more than 15% found once. The sample in question was CD4+ T cells sorted from PBMCs, obtained less than 30 months after vaccination. The receptors derive from a man aged 50-75 years who received an inactivated influenza vaccine.

The rearrangement uses TRBV3-1 and TRBJ1-5; tentative D call: TRBD1 (5 bases). The CDR3 contains 14 residues. Germline V CDR1 and CDR2: LGHDT, YNNKEL (reference sequence). Trimming removed 4 bases from V and 9 bases from J, with 16 bases in between. The CDR3 DNA reads TGTGCCAGCAGCCTCGGGACGGCGATCTCGCCCCAGCATTTT. This encodes CASSLGTAISPQHF.

The chain links TRBV21-1 to TRBJ2-2; whether TRBD2, the table's D call, matches the DNA was not checked. TRBV21-1 is designated a pseudogene. The CDR3 spans 15 residues. The CDR3 DNA is TGTGCCAGCAGCAAAGCAAAGGGACTGACCGGGGAGCTGTTTTTT. This codes for CASSKAKGLTGELFF.

The CDR3: CASSSPSEGTDTQYF. The CDR3, as DNA: TGTGCCAGCAGCTCCCCTAGCGAAGGCACAGATACGCAGTATTTT. The genes are TRBV11-2 and TRBJ2-3; possible D gene TRBD2, 6 bases. From germline, CDR1 is SGHAT and CDR2 FQNNGV. V dropped 4 bases and J dropped 1 base, with 12 bases sitting between them. CDR3 length: 15 amino acids.

There are a few counts of this clonotype. The chain carries TRBV3-1 and TRBJ1-5; D call uncertain. CDR3 length: 14 residues. Trimming removed 2 bases from V and 5 bases from J, with 10 bases in between. CDR1 is LGHDT and CDR2 is YNNKEL in the germline V gene (reference sequence). In DNA, the CDR3 is TGTGCCAGCAGCCAACAGGTTACCGATCAGCCCCAGCATTTT. This translates into CASSQQVTDQPQHF.

This chain joins TRBV6-2 or TRBV6-3 and TRBJ1-1, with D maybe TRBD1 (6 bases). Germline CDR1 reads MNHEY; CDR2 reads SVGEGT. V shed 0 bases and J shed 11 bases, with 10 bases lying between them. This CDR3 spans 12 amino acids. In DNA, the CDR3 is TGTGCCAGCAGTTACTCCGGGGGCGCGGCTTTCTTT. Protein product: CASSYSGGAAFF.